Each of the 28 T cell receptor beta chains below was sequenced from the same sample in a study of cytomegalovirus exposure and HLA in healthy donors. PCR employed 60 Vbeta and 13 Jbeta primers. The repertoire was sequenced with immunoSEQ multiplex PCR; TCRdb's copy has only in-frame clones and lacks some. The sample has some 100,000 clones; around 69% are singletons. The sequenced sample was PBMCs. Source of these receptors: a man aged 50 to 59 in good health and CMV-seropositive.

V usage is TRBV7-2 and J usage is TRBJ2-3, with a tentative D call TRBD1 (5 bases). The CDR3 spans 16 residues. V lost 1 base to trimming and J lost 0 bases, with 11 bases between them. Germline lookup yields CDR1 SGHTA and CDR2 FQGNSA. CDR3 in amino acids: CASSLEGFPSTDTQYF. The CDR3 coding sequence is TGTGCCAGCAGCTTAGAGGGGTTTCCTAGCACAGATACGCAGTATTTT. Based on the CDR3 plus reference TRBV7-2 and TRBJ2-3, the full variable domain is GAGVSQSPSNKVTEKGKDVELRCDPISGHTALYWYRQSLGQGLEFLIYFQGNSAPDKSGLPSDRFSAERTGGSVSTLTIQRTQQEDSAVYLCASSLEGFPSTDTQYFGPGTRLTVL.

The rearrangement links TRBV15 to TRBJ2-1; no clear D gene. The germline V gene encodes CDR1 LNHNV and CDR2 YYDKDF (reference sequence). This CDR3 contains 12 residues. V lost 5 bases and J 5 bases, leaving 7 bases between the germline ends. The CDR3 DNA reads as TGTGCCACCAGCTCCGTCGACAATGAGCAGTTCTTC. Protein sequence: CATSSVDNEQFF.

The chain recombines TRBV5-1 with TRBJ2-1, with D possibly matching TRBD2 (6 bases). V lost 2 bases, J lost 6 bases, and 12 bases lay in between. Per germline, CDR1 SGHRS and CDR2 YFSETQ. The CDR3 spans 14 residues. This CDR3 is CASSLLAYGNEQFF. The CDR3 region has the DNA TGCGCCAGCAGCTTACTAGCTTACGGCAATGAGCAGTTCTTC.

The chain joins TRBV11-2 to TRBJ1-1; D perhaps matches TRBD1 (6 bases). The CDR3 has 18 amino acids. Germline V lookup: CDR1 SGHAT, CDR2 FQNNGV. V was cut by 0 bases and J by 1 base, with 18 bases left in between. CDR3 nucleotide sequence: TGTGCCAGCAGCTTAGAGCAGGGGTGGTCGGGTACGAACACTGAAGCTTTCTTT. Translated, it gives CASSLEQGWSGTNTEAFF.

V usage is TRBV27 and J usage is TRBJ2-1; D is perhaps TRBD2 (5 bases). V was trimmed by 8 bases and J by 4 bases, leaving 15 bases between them. This CDR3 is built from 14 residues. The germline gives CDR1 MNHEY, CDR2 SMNVEV (reference sequence). This CDR3 reads CASRGPTAYNEQFF. CDR3 bases: TGTGCCAGCCGAGGGCCGACCGCATACAATGAGCAGTTCTTC.

This chain uses TRBV2 with TRBJ1-5, with D unresolved. CDR1 and CDR2 (germline): SNHLY, FYNNEI. The V end was cut by 6 bases, the J end by 3 bases, with 12 bases between. There are 14 residues in the CDR3. CDR3 amino acids: CASRREATNQPQHF. The CDR3 DNA follows: TGTGCCAGCAGGAGGGAGGCGACCAATCAGCCCCAGCATTTT.

This clone is a singleton in its sample. The J gene is TRBJ1-3, the V gene TRBV7-2, with TRBD1 matching 12 bases. V lost 4 bases and J lost 4; bases outside the gene matches: 8. This CDR3 is built from 17 residues. The germline V gene has CDR1 SGHTA and CDR2 FQGNSA. In DNA, the CDR3 is TGTGCCAGCAGCTCTCCGGGACAGGGGGCCGGCGGAAACACCATATATTTT. It specifies CASSSPGQGAGGNTIYF.

The V and J genes are TRBV6-5 and TRBJ2-3, with 10 bases matching TRBD1. The J segment lost 11 bases and the V segment lost 4 bases, leaving 6 bases of the junction unmatched. Germline CDR1 is MNHEY and CDR2 is SVGAGI. This CDR3 contains 13 residues. The CDR3, as DNA: TGTGCCAGCAGTTGGGGACAGGGGATGGAGCAGTATTTT. It is translated as CASSWGQGMEQYF.

This clone is a singleton in its sample. The rearrangement joins TRBV18 to TRBJ1-5; tentative D call: TRBD1 (5 bases). This CDR3 region has 16 residues. Trimming took 0 bases from V and 2 from J, leaving 11 bases between them. The germline V gene encodes CDR1 KGHSH and CDR2 LQKENI. For the CDR3, the DNA is TGTGCCAGCTCACCACCGGAGTTCAGGGGCAATCAGCCCCAGCATTTT. This sequence encodes CASSPPEFRGNQPQHF.

This clone was found a few times. The gene calls are TRBV19 and TRBJ1-6; 7 bases match TRBD1. Germline lookup yields CDR1 LNHDA and CDR2 SQIVND (reference sequence). V dropped 9 bases and J dropped 7; count of bases not matched to a gene: 6. The CDR3 has 13 residues. In nucleotides, the CDR3 is TGTGCCAGCAATGACAGGGAGAATTCACCCCTCCACTTT. It codes for CASNDRENSPLHF.

V usage is TRBV25-1 and J usage is TRBJ2-2, with 12 bases lining up with TRBD1. This CDR3 spans 18 amino acids. J gave up 7 bases and V 0 bases, and 9 bases lay outside the gene matches. Germline V gene sequence: CDR1 MGHDK, CDR2 SYGVNS. The CDR3 region is CASSEYGGQGASGGELFF. The CDR3 DNA sequence: TGTGCCAGCAGTGAATATGGGGGACAGGGGGCCTCGGGCGGGGAGCTGTTTTTT.

The table lists this clone with a few counts. This chain links TRBV5-4 with TRBJ1-2; TRBD1 aligns across 9 bases. CDR1 and CDR2 (germline): SGHNT, YYREEE (reference sequence). The CDR3 has 14 amino acids. Trimming at V came to 0 bases and at J to 3 bases, leaving 0 bases not matched to a gene. The CDR3 sequence is CASSLGDRDYGYTF. DNA for the CDR3: TGTGCCAGCAGCTTGGGGGACAGGGACTATGGCTACACCTTC.

The chain joins TRBV5-8 to TRBJ2-1; 9 nucleotides agree with TRBD1. Germline V CDR1 and CDR2: SGHTS, YDEGEE. The junction had 7 bases not matched to a gene; V was cut back by 3 bases and J by 6 bases. CDR3 size: 15 residues. Here the CDR3 reads CASSWGDRAGNEQFF. CDR3 nucleotides: TGTGCCAGCAGCTGGGGGGACAGGGCCGGCAATGAGCAGTTCTTC.

This clone was picked up a small number of times. V usage is TRBV7-2 and J usage is TRBJ1-1; D is unclear. The germline CDR1 and CDR2 sequences are SGHTA and FQGNSA. Trimming removed 6 bases at V and 7 bases at J, with 21 bases between. The CDR3 is 15 amino acids. The CDR3 DNA reads as TGTGCCAGCAGTATTAAATTTGGCGCCAGCGGTGAAGCTTTCTTT. Translation gives CASSIKFGASGEAFF.

This clone was picked up a small number of times. The chain recombines TRBV29-1 with TRBJ2-1; 10 positions match TRBD1. V lost 6 bases and J lost 3; bases outside the gene matches: 5. The CDR3 totals 14 residues. Germline V CDR1 and CDR2: SQVTM, ANQGSEA. The CDR3 region has the DNA TGCAGCGTGGTCCGGGACAGGGGCTACAATGAGCAGTTCTTC. Translation: CSVVRDRGYNEQFF.

The V and J genes are TRBV5-4 and TRBJ2-4; D might be TRBD1 (5 bases). The V end lost 4 bases, the J end lost 8 bases, and 16 bases lay between the germline ends. The CDR3 length is 14 residues. Germline lookup yields CDR1 SGHNT and CDR2 YYREEE (reference sequence). In DNA form, the CDR3 reads TGTGCCAGCAGCAATCAGGGATCGTTAGACATTCAGTACTTC. This translates into CASSNQGSLDIQYF.

This rearrangement joins TRBV5-4 to TRBJ1-1, with 8 bases that match TRBD1. CDR3 length: 15 residues. With V trimmed by 4 bases and J by 1 base, 6 bases remained unmatched. Germline V lookup: CDR1 SGHNT, CDR2 YYREEE (reference sequence). CDR3 sequence reads: CASSRGQEPNTEAFF. Here the CDR3 DNA reads TGTGCCAGCAGCAGGGGACAGGAGCCGAACACTGAAGCTTTCTTT.

V gene TRBV29-1 combines with J gene TRBJ1-2; TRBD1 matches 7 bases. V was clipped by 7 bases and J by 3 bases; unmatched bases: 2. CDR3 length: 11 residues. CDR1 and CDR2 (germline): SQVTM, ANQGSEA. This chain's CDR3 is CSGGQDYGYTF. The CDR3 bases are TGCAGCGGCGGACAGGACTATGGCTACACCTTC.

In this sample, this clone turned up once. The genes are TRBV5-1 and TRBJ1-1; 9 bases are a match to TRBD1. Germline V CDR1 and CDR2: SGHRS, YFSETQ. V lost 1 base, J lost 4 bases, and 5 bases stayed unmatched. The CDR3 spans 15 residues. The CDR3 reads CASSLTGGATTEAFF. The CDR3 coding sequence is TGCGCCAGCAGCTTGACAGGGGGCGCGACCACTGAAGCTTTCTTT.

The chain joins TRBV11-3 to TRBJ2-5, with TRBD2 matching 7 bases. The CDR3 spans 17 residues. V lost 5 bases and J lost 3; bases outside the gene matches: 15. Germline CDR1 SGHNT, CDR2 YENEEA. The CDR3 sequence: CASSPQNFGGLEETQYF. CDR3 sequence (DNA): TGTGCCAGCAGCCCACAAAACTTCGGGGGGTTAGAAGAGACCCAGTACTTC.

The chain recombines TRBV2 with TRBJ1-3, with 8 bases matching TRBD1. CDR3 size: 15 residues. Germline CDR1 and CDR2: SNHLY and FYNNEI. The J segment lost 3 bases and the V segment lost 6 bases, leaving 7 bases of the junction unmatched. CDR3 amino acids: CASSLRTGFGNTIYF. The CDR3 bases are TGTGCCAGCAGCCTCCGGACAGGGTTTGGAAACACCATATATTTT.

The chain couples TRBV29-1 to TRBJ2-3; 7 positions match TRBD2. The junction had 3 bases not matched to a gene; V was cut back by 4 bases and J by 5 bases. CDR1 and CDR2 (germline): SQVTM, ANQGSEA. CDR3 length: 12 residues. CDR3 loop: CSVGGSGDTQYF. The CDR3 nucleotides read TGCAGCGTTGGCGGGAGTGGAGATACGCAGTATTTT.

This chain joins TRBV6-5 and TRBJ1-6; D call uncertain. The germline V and J ends were trimmed by 4 bases and 9 bases, with 10 bases remaining between them. Germline CDR1 MNHEY, CDR2 SVGAGI. This CDR3 region has 13 residues. The CDR3, as DNA: TGTGCCAGCAGTTGGGAGGTCGCTTCACCCCTCCACTTT. Translated: CASSWEVASPLHF.

The chain joins TRBV7-2 to TRBJ2-5; 7 nucleotides align to TRBD1. The CDR3 is 14 amino acids. The germline V gene encodes CDR1 SGHTA and CDR2 FQGNSA. V lost 4 bases to trimming and J lost 2 bases; unmatched junction nucleotides: 4. CDR3 sequence (DNA): TGTGCCAGCAGCTACCGGGGACAGCAAGAGACCCAGTACTTC. This codes for CASSYRGQQETQYF.

This chain links TRBV15 with TRBJ1-2; 7 bases fit TRBD1. V was clipped by 5 bases and J by 4 bases; unmatched bases: 7. Germline CDR1 is LNHNV and CDR2 is YYDKDF (reference sequence). The CDR3 runs 14 residues. CDR3 nucleotides: TGTGCCACCAGCCCGACGACAGGGAGCTATGGCTACACCTTC. This translates into CATSPTTGSYGYTF.

The chain combines TRBV15 with TRBJ2-7; 9 nucleotides line up with TRBD1. Looked up from germline, CDR1 is LNHNV and CDR2 is YYDKDF (reference sequence). V dropped 0 bases and J dropped 3; count of bases not matched to a gene: 12. This CDR3 region has 18 residues. CDR3 sequence: CATSRDKAAGQGLYEQYF. Written as DNA, the CDR3 is TGTGCCACCAGCAGAGATAAGGCGGCGGGACAGGGTCTCTACGAGCAGTACTTC.

In this sample, this clone turned up once. This rearrangement joins TRBV7-6 to TRBJ1-4; no firm D call. Per germline, CDR1 SGHVS and CDR2 FNYEAQ. Trimming stripped 3 bases from V and 4 bases from J, with 9 bases between. The CDR3 is made up of 14 amino acids. The DNA for the CDR3 is TGTGCCAGCAGCTTTCAGGTCCTTAATGAAAAACTGTTTTTT. Translating it yields CASSFQVLNEKLFF.

V usage is TRBV5-1 and J usage is TRBJ2-2; 8 bases align to TRBD1. CDR1 is SGHRS and CDR2 is YFSETQ in the germline V gene. Trimming took 0 bases from V and 6 from J; bases not matched to a gene: 4. This CDR3 has 15 amino acids. The CDR3 sequence: CASSLGGTGAGELFF. CDR3 nucleotides: TGCGCCAGCAGCTTGGGAGGGACAGGTGCCGGGGAGCTGTTTTTT.